This T cell receptor beta chain was captured by sequencing in a study of blood T cell repertoires in COVID-19. The germline V gene encodes CDR1 SGHVS and CDR2 FNYEAQ. Germline trimming cut 5 bases from V and 6 bases from J; bases unmatched to any gene: 3. The length of the CDR3 is 13 residues. The assay was immunoSEQ multiplex PCR, and TCRdb's table has in-frame clones only and misses some. The sample contains roughly 200,000 clones, roughly 80% of which appear only once. The receptor was derived from a woman between 45 and 60 years old who had been exposed to COVID-19. The V gene is TRBV7-6, the J gene TRBJ2-2; TRBD2 matches 7 bases. Sequenced input: PBMCs or T cells enriched from blood (not recorded which). CDR3 protein: CASSVGGAGELFF. The CDR3 nucleotides read TGTGCCAGCAGCGTGGGGGGGGCCGGGGAGCTGTTTTTT.